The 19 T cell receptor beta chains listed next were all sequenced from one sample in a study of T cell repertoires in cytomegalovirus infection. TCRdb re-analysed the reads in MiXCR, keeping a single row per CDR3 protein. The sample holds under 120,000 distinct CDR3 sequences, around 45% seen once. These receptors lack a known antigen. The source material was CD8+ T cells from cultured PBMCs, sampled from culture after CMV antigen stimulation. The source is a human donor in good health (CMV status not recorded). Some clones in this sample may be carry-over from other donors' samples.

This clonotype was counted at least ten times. CDR3: CASSLGIAGITDTQYF. DNA for the CDR3: TGTGCCAGCAGTTTAGGGATAGCGGGGATCACAGATACGCAGTATTTT. V is TRBV12-3 or TRBV12-4 and J is TRBJ2-3, with 8 bases lining up with TRBD2. V lost 1 base to trimming and J lost 2 bases; unmatched junction nucleotides: 5. CDR3 size: 16 residues.

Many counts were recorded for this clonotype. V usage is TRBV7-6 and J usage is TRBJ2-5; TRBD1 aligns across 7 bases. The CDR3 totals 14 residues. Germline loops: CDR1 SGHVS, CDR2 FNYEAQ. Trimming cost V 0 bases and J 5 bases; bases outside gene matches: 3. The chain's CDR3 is CASSLATGLETQYF. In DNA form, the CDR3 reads TGTGCCAGCAGCTTAGCGACAGGGCTGGAGACCCAGTACTTC. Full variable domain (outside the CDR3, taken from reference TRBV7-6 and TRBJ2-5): GAGVSQSPRYKVTKRGQDVALRCDPISGHVSLYWYRQALGQGPEFLTYFNYEAQQDKSGLPNDRFSAERPEGSISTLTIQRTEQRDSAMYRCASSLATGLETQYFGPGTRLLVL.

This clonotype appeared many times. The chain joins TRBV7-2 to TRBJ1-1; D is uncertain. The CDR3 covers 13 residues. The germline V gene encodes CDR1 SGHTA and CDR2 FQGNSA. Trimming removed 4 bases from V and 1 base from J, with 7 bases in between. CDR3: CASSSPANTEAFF. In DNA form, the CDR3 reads TGTGCCAGCAGCTCTCCAGCGAACACTGAAGCTTTCTTT.

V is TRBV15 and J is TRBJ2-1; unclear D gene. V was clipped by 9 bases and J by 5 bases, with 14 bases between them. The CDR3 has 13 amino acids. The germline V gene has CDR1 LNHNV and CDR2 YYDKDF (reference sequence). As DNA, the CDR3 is TGTGCCACGGGCGAGCCCTGGGACAATGAGCAGTTCTTC. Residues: CATGEPWDNEQFF.

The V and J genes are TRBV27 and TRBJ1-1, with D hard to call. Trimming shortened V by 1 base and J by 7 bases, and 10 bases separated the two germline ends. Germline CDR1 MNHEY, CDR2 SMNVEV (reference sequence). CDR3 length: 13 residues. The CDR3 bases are TGTGCCAGCAGTTTATTCGACGGAGATGAAGCTTTCTTT. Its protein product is CASSLFDGDEAFF.

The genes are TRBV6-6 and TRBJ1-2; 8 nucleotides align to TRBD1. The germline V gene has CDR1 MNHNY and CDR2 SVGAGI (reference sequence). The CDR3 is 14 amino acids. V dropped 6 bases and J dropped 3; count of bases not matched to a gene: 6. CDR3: CASRDPDRDYGYTF. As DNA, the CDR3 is TGTGCCAGCAGGGATCCGGACAGGGACTATGGCTACACCTTC.

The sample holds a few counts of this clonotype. CDR3 amino acids: CASRIQGFSNQPQHF. The DNA of the CDR3 is TGTGCCAGCAGAATACAGGGGTTTAGCAATCAGCCCCAGCATTTT. The rearrangement links TRBV27 to TRBJ1-5; 7 positions match TRBD1. Per germline, CDR1 MNHEY and CDR2 SMNVEV (reference sequence). The CDR3 sequence is 15 residues long. The trim removed 6 bases at V and 0 bases at J, leaving 5 bases unmatched.

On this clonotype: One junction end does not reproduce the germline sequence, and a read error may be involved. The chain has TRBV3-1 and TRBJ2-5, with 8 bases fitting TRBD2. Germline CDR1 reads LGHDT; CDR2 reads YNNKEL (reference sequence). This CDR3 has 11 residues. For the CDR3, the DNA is TGTGCCAGCAGCCAGCCGGGACTAGTGAACTTC. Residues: CASSQPGLVNF.

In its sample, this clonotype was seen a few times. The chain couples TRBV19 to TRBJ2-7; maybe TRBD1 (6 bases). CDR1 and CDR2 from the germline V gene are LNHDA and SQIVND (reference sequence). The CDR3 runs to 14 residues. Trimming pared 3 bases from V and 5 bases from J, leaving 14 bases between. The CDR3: CASSMGLTGNEQYF. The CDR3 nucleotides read TGTGCCAGTAGTATGGGTCTAACAGGGAACGAGCAGTACTTC. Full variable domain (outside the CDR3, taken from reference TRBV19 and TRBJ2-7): DGGITQSPKYLFRKEGQNVTLSCEQNLNHDAMYWYRQDPGQGLRLIYYSQIVNDFQKGDIAEGYSVSREKKESFPLTVTSAQKNPTAFYLCASSMGLTGNEQYFGPGTRLTVT.

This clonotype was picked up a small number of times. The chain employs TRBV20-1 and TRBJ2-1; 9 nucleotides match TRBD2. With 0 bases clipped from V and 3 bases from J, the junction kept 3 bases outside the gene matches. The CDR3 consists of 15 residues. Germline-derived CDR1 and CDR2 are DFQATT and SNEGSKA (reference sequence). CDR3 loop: CSARERLADYNEQFF. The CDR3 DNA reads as TGCAGTGCTAGAGAACGACTAGCGGACTACAATGAGCAGTTCTTC.

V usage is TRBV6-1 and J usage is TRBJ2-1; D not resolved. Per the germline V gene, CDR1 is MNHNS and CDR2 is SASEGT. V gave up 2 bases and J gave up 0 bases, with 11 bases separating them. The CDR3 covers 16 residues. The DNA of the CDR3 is TGTGCCAGCAGTGAATTGTCGTCCATCTCCTACAATGAGCAGTTCTTC. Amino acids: CASSELSSISYNEQFF.

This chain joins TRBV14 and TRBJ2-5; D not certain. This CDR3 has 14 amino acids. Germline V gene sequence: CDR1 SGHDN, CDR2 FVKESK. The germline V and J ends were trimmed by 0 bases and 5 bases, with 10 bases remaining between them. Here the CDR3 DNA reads TGTGCCAGCAGCCAAGAACACCGATGGGAGACCCAGTACTTC. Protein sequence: CASSQEHRWETQYF.

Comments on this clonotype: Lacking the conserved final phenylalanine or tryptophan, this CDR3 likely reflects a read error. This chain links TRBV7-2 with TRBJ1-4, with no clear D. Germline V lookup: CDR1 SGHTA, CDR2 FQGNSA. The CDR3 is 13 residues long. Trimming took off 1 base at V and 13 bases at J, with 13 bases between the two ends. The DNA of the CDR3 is TGTGCCAGCAGCTTAGACGTCCTAGACGCACTGTTTTCT. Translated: CASSLDVLDALFS.

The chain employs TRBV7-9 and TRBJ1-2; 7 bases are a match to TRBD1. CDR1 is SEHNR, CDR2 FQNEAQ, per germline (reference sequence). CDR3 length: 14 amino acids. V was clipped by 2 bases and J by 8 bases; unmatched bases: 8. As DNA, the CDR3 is TGTGCCAGCAGCTTAATCGACAGGGAGGCCGGCTACACCTTC. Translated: CASSLIDREAGYTF.

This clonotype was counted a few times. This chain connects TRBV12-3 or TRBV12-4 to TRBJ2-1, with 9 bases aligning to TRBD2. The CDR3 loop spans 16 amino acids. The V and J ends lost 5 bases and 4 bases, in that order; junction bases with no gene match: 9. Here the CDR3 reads CASSPKLAGSYNEQFF. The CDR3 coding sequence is TGTGCCAGCAGTCCCAAGCTAGCGGGGAGTTACAATGAGCAGTTCTTC.

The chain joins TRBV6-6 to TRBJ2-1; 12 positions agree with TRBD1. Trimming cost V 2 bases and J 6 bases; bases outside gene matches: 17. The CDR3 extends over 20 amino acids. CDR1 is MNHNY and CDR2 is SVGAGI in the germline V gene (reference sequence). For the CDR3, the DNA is TGTGCCAGCAGTTACCTGTCACCTACCGTGGGACAGGGGGCATTCAATGAGCAGTTCTTC. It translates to CASSYLSPTVGQGAFNEQFF.

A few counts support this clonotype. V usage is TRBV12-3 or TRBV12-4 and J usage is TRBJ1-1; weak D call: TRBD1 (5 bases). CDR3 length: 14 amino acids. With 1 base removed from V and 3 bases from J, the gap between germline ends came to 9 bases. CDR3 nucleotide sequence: TGTGCCAGCAGTTTAGGCAGGGAGGACACTGAAGCTTTCTTT. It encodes CASSLGREDTEAFF.

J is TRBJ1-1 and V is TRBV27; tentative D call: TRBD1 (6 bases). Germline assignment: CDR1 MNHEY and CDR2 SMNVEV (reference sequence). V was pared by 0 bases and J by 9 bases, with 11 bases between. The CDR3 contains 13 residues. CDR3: CASSLSDSSQAFF. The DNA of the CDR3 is TGTGCCAGCAGTTTATCGGACAGTAGCCAAGCTTTCTTT.

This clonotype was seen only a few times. CDR3 in amino acids: CASSVPQIGGELFF. The CDR3 DNA is TGTGCCAGCAGCGTTCCTCAAATCGGCGGGGAGCTGTTTTTT. The chain links TRBV7-6 to TRBJ2-2; D not certain. CDR1 SGHVS and CDR2 FNYEAQ come from the germline V gene. The CDR3 is 14 amino acids. The V end was cut by 5 bases, the J end by 7 bases, with 14 bases between.